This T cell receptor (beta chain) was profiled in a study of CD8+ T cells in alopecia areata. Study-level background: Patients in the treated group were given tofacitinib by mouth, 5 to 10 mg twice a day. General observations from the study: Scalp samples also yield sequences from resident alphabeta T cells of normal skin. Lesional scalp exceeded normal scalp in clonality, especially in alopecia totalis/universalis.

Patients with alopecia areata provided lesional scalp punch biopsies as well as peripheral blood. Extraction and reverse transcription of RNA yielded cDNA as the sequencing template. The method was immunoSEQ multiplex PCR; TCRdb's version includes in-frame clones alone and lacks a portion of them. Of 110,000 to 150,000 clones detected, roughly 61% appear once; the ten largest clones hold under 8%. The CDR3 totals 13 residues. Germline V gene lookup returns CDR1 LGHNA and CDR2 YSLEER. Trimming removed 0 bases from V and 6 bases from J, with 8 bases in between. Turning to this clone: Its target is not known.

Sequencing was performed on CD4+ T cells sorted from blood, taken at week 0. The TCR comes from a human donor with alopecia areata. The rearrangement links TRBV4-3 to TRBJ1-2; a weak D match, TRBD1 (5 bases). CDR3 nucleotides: TGCGCCAGCAGCCAAGACAGGGTCGATGGCTACACCTTC. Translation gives CASSQDRVDGYTF.